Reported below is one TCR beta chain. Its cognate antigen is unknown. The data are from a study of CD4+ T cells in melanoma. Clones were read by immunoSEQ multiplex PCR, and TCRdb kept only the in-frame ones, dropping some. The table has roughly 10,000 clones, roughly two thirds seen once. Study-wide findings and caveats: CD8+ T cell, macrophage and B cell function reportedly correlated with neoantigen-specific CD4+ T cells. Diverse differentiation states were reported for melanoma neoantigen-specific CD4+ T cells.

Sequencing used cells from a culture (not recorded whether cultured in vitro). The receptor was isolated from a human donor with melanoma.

CDR3 nucleotides: TGTGCCAGCAGCCAAGTTGGGATGGGCACTGAAGCTTTCTTT. This translates into CASSQVGMGTEAFF. The chain joins TRBV4-2 to TRBJ1-1, with no clear D. CDR1 is LGHNA and CDR2 is YNFKEQ in the germline V gene. Trimming stripped 1 base from V and 4 bases from J, with 10 bases between. The CDR3 contains 14 residues.